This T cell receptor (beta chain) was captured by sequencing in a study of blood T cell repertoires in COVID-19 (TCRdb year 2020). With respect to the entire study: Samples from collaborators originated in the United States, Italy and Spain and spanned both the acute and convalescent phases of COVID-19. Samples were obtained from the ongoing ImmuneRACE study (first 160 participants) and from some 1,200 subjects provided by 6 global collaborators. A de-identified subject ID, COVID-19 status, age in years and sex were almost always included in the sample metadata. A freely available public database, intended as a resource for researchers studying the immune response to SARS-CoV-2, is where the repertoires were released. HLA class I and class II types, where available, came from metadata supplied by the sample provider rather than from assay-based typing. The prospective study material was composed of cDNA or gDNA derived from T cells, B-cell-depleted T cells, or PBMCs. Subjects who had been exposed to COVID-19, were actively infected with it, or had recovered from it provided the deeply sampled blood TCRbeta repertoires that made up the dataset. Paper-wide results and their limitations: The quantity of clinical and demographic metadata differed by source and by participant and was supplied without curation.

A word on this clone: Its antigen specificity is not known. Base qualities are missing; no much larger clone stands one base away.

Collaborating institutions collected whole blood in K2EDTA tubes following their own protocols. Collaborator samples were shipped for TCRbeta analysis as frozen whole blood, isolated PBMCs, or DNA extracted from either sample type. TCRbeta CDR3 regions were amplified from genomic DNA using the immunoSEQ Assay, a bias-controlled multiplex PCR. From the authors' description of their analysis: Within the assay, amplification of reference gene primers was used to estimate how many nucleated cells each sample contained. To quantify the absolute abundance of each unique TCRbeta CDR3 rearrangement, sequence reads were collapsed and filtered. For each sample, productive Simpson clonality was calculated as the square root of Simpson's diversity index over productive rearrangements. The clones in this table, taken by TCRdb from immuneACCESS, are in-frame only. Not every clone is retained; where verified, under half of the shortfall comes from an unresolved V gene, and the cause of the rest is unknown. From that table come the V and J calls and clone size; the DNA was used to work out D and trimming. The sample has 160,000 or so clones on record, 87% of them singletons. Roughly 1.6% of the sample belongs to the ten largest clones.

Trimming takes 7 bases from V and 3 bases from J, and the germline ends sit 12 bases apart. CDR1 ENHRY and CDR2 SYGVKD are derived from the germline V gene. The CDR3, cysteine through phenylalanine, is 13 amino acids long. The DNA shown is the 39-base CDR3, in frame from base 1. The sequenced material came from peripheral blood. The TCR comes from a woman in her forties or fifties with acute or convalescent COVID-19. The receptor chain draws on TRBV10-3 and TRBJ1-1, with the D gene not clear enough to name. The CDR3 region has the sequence CAITITRDTEAFF. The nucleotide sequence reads TGTGCCATCACCATTACTAGGGACACTGAAGCTTTCTTT.